This passage covers 10 T cell receptor beta chains from one sample sequenced in a study of blood T cell repertoires in COVID-19. Only in-frame clones appear in the TCRdb table, and some are missing; sequencing was by immunoSEQ multiplex PCR. The table shows 150,000 to 200,000 clones, with around four fifths occurring only once. Sample: peripheral blood. These TCRs come from a man in his 70s with active or convalescent COVID-19.

The chain uses TRBV30 and TRBJ1-5; perhaps TRBD1 as D (5 bases). V was shortened by 2 bases and J by 4 bases, with 15 bases between the two germline ends. The CDR3 runs 15 residues. Germline V gene data show CDR1 as GTSNPN and CDR2 as SVGIG (reference sequence). CDR3 DNA sequence: TGTGCCTGGAGTAACGGCGGACAAGGGAATCAGCCCCAGCATTTT. This codes for CAWSNGGQGNQPQHF.

This clone was detected only a few times. The V and J genes are TRBV3-1 (or the pseudogene TRBV3-2) and TRBJ1-2; TRBD1 matches at 7 bases. The CDR3 contains 13 residues. The V gene's germline CDR1 is LGHDT and CDR2 YNNKEL (reference sequence). The ends lost 2 bases at V and 8 bases at J; junction bases unmatched: 5. This CDR3 reads CASSQTWTGGYTF. CDR3 nucleotide sequence: TGTGCCAGCAGCCAAACCTGGACAGGCGGCTACACCTTC.

In nucleotides, the CDR3 is TGTGCCAGCAGTTTCGCGAGCTACAATGAGCAGTTCTTC. Translation: CASSFASYNEQFF. The chain couples TRBV12-3 or TRBV12-4 to TRBJ2-1, with no clear D. The V gene lost 3 bases and the J gene lost 3 bases, with 6 bases spanning the gap. The CDR3 is 13 amino acids.

The V and J genes are TRBV4-1 and TRBJ2-7; 7 bases agree with TRBD1. Trimming at V came to 1 base and at J to 3 bases, leaving 3 bases not matched to a gene. The CDR3 contains 14 residues. Germline V gives CDR1 MGHRA, CDR2 YSYEKL. The CDR3 spells CASSQVGTDYEQYF. The CDR3 DNA reads TGCGCCAGCAGCCAAGTAGGGACAGACTACGAGCAGTACTTC.

The chain couples TRBV30 to TRBJ1-1; the match to TRBD1 covers 7 bases. J was trimmed by 4 bases and V by 4 bases; bases with no gene match: 15. In germline, CDR1 is GTSNPN, CDR2 SVGIG (reference sequence). This CDR3 spans 16 amino acids. CDR3 loop: CAWMRGPGAWSTEAFF. The CDR3 coding sequence is TGTGCCTGGATGAGGGGGCCGGGCGCGTGGTCCACTGAAGCTTTCTTT.

Points on this clone: The junction departs from germline at one end; a sequencing error may be responsible. This rearrangement joins TRBV6-2 or TRBV6-3 to TRBJ1-5; the D is unclear. CDR3 length: 15 amino acids. Germline CDR1 MNHEY, CDR2 SVGEGT. CDR3 protein: CASSYRPGSNRPQHF. CDR3 sequence (DNA): TGTGCCAGCAGTTATCGTCCGGGGAGCAATCGGCCCCAGCATTTT.

V usage is TRBV18 and J usage is TRBJ2-7; D remains unclear. The V gene lost 6 bases and the J gene lost 4 bases, with 10 bases spanning the gap. Germline CDR1 KGHSH, CDR2 LQKENI. The CDR3 contains 12 residues. CDR3 in amino acids: CASSPYGYEQYF. The CDR3 nucleotides are TGTGCCAGCTCCCCTTACGGGTACGAGCAGTACTTC. The whole variable domain, remainder taken from reference TRBV18 and TRBJ2-7, is NAGVMQNPRHLVRRRGQEARLRCSPMKGHSHVYWYRQLPEEGLKFMVYLQKENIIDESGMPKERFSAEFPKEGPSILRIQQVVRGDSAAYFCASSPYGYEQYFGPGTRLTVT.

V usage is TRBV2 and J usage is TRBJ2-3; 9 bases agree with TRBD1. The trim removed 5 bases at V and 2 bases at J, leaving 5 bases unmatched. Germline V lookup: CDR1 SNHLY, CDR2 FYNNEI. The CDR3 length is 15 residues. The CDR3 here is CASSKQGALTDTQYF. The CDR3 DNA reads as TGTGCCAGCAGTAAACAGGGGGCCCTCACAGATACGCAGTATTTT.

This rearrangement joins TRBV9 to TRBJ1-2; a possible D gene is TRBD1 (5 bases). Germline V gives CDR1 SGDLS, CDR2 YYNGEE. Trimming pared 4 bases from V and 2 bases from J, leaving 18 bases between. The CDR3 spans 16 residues. The CDR3 region has the DNA TGTGCCAGCAGCCCACGTGGGCAGGGTAGCAACTATGGCTACACCTTC. It yields the protein CASSPRGQGSNYGYTF.

The chain couples TRBV5-1 to TRBJ1-1; D is unclear. Trimming removed 0 bases from V and 3 bases from J, with 12 bases in between. Germline assignment: CDR1 SGHRS and CDR2 YFSETQ. The CDR3 has 15 amino acids. The CDR3 region has the DNA TGCGCCAGCAGCTTGGAGAGCGGGTCGGACACTGAAGCTTTCTTT. Protein product: CASSLESGSDTEAFF. The variable domain in full, with the rest retrieved from reference TRBV5-1 and TRBJ1-1, is KAGVTQTPRYLIKTRGQQVTLSCSPISGHRSVSWYQQTPGQGLQFLFEYFSETQRNKGNFPGRFSGRQFSNSRSEMNVSTLELGDSALYLCASSLESGSDTEAFFGQGTRLTVV.